This record concerns one TCR beta chain sequence. J gave up 7 bases and V 5 bases, and 4 bases lay outside the gene matches. Germline CDR1 is KGHSH and CDR2 is LQKENI. This CDR3 has 14 residues. These data are taken from a study of blood T cell repertoires in COVID-19. Study background: Acute and convalescent COVID-19 samples came from the United States, Italy and Spain. The cDNA or gDNA used as material had been derived from T cells, B-cell-depleted T cells, or PBMCs.

How the authors handled the data: For nucleated cells, counts were estimated from reference gene primer amplification. Here immunoSEQ multiplex PCR was the method, and the copy in TCRdb shows in-frame clones only, minus some. That table gives V, J and clone size, and the DNA gave D and trimming. The sample has 200,000 to 300,000 clones, 85% seen once. Sequencing input: peripheral blood. J is TRBJ1-4 and V is TRBV18; 10 nucleotides align to TRBD1. The receptor's source is a woman aged 55 to 70 with active or convalescent COVID-19. The CDR3: CASSADRGGEKLFF. CDR3 bases: TGTGCCAGCTCAGCGGACAGGGGGGGTGAAAAACTGTTTTTT.